A single TCR beta chain is shown here with its context. The data originate from a study of blood T cell repertoires in COVID-19. The wider study: Sites in the United States, Italy and Spain provided acute and convalescent COVID-19 samples.

Germline values: CDR1 MDHEN, CDR2 SYDVKM. The CDR3 consists of 16 residues. V was cut by 3 bases and J by 2 bases, with 14 bases left in between. The data were produced by immunoSEQ multiplex PCR, yet TCRdb's version contains in-frame clones alone and is incomplete. The table shows approximately 220,000 clones, with around 91% occurring only once. This TCR was recovered from a woman younger than 35 in a cohort exposed to, infected with or recovered from COVID-19 (not recorded which). The sample taken for sequencing was PBMCs or T cells enriched from blood (not recorded which). The chain couples TRBV28 to TRBJ1-3; D uncertain. The CDR3 loop is CASSFPQAGTGNTIYF. The CDR3 nucleotides read TGTGCCAGCAGTTTCCCCCAAGCGGGGACTGGAAACACCATATATTTT.